Listed here are 32 T cell receptor beta chains from one sample, sequenced in a study of blood T cell repertoires in COVID-19. Generated by immunoSEQ multiplex PCR, the TCRdb table keeps only in-frame clones and is missing some. This table holds 98,000 or so clones, around nine tenths found once. Sequences were obtained from peripheral blood. The receptors originated from a human donor in a cohort sampled during active COVID-19.

This clone appeared a single time. The rearrangement links TRBV28 to TRBJ2-7, with D unresolved. The germline V gene has CDR1 MDHEN and CDR2 SYDVKM. The CDR3 consists of 11 residues. Trimming stripped 6 bases from V and 3 bases from J, with 6 bases between. CDR3 amino acids: CASRLHYEQYF. CDR3 DNA sequence: TGTGCCAGCAGGTTACACTACGAGCAGTACTTC.

This clone appeared a single time. V gene TRBV6-5 combines with J gene TRBJ2-2, with 8 bases identical to TRBD1. CDR3 length: 16 residues. V lost 4 bases to trimming and J lost 1 base; unmatched junction nucleotides: 5. Germline CDR1 is MNHEY and CDR2 is SVGAGI. The CDR3: CASSSTGQGNTGELFF. The CDR3, as DNA: TGTGCCAGCAGTTCGACAGGACAGGGGAACACCGGGGAGCTGTTTTTT.

The chain joins TRBV6-2 or TRBV6-3 to TRBJ1-1, with no clear D. The CDR3 loop spans 13 amino acids. V was shortened by 4 bases and J by 1 base, with 7 bases between the two germline ends. The germline gives CDR1 MNHEY, CDR2 SVGEGT. The CDR3 region is CASSSRRNTEAFF. CDR3 sequence (DNA): TGTGCCAGCAGTTCGAGGAGGAACACTGAAGCTTTCTTT.

The rearrangement uses TRBV5-4 and TRBJ1-1; D gene ambiguous. The CDR3 contains 13 residues. CDR1 is SGHNT, CDR2 YYREEE, per germline (reference sequence). V dropped 2 bases and J dropped 0 bases, with 5 bases sitting between them. The CDR3 nucleotides read TGTGCCAGCAGCTTCACAGTGAACACTGAAGCTTTCTTT. Translated: CASSFTVNTEAFF.

The chain is built from TRBV5-1 and TRBJ2-1, with D possibly being TRBD2 (6 bases). Germline V lookup: CDR1 SGHRS, CDR2 YFSETQ. This CDR3 is built from 16 residues. V lost 2 bases and J lost 0, with 12 bases in between. The CDR3: CASSFFGGVSYNEQFF. For the CDR3, the DNA is TGCGCCAGCAGCTTTTTTGGCGGGGTCTCCTACAATGAGCAGTTCTTC.

The rearrangement joins TRBV7-2 to TRBJ2-3, with 11 bases that match TRBD2. This CDR3 has 16 residues. CDR1 is SGHTA and CDR2 is FQGNSA in the germline V gene. Trimming cost V 5 bases and J 4 bases; bases outside gene matches: 8. The CDR3 DNA sequence: TGTGCCAGCAGCCTCTTAGCGGGGGGGCGGGCAGATACGCAGTATTTT. This sequence encodes CASSLLAGGRADTQYF.

Note on this clone: One end of the junction does not line up with germline, which may come from a read error. This rearrangement joins TRBV25-1 to TRBJ2-1, with D uncertain. CDR1 MGHDK and CDR2 SYGVNS come from the germline V gene. The CDR3 runs to 14 residues. Here the CDR3 DNA reads TGTGCCAGCAGTGAGGGTGGTAGCTACGATGAGCAGTTCTTC. Protein sequence: CASSEGGSYDEQFF.

The V and J genes are TRBV20-1 and TRBJ2-3, with TRBD1 matching 7 bases. After removal of 3 bases from V and 0 bases from J, the junction contained 9 bases not matched to a gene. The CDR3 has 16 residues. Germline V CDR1 and CDR2: DFQATT, SNEGSKA (reference sequence). The DNA for the CDR3 is TGCAGTGCTAGTCTTAGGGGGCAAACTAGCACAGATACGCAGTATTTT. Amino acids: CSASLRGQTSTDTQYF.

The chain links TRBV5-4 to TRBJ2-2; a weak D match, TRBD1 (5 bases). The V gene lost 3 bases and the J gene lost 6 bases, with 15 bases spanning the gap. In germline, CDR1 is SGHNT, CDR2 YYREEE (reference sequence). The CDR3 consists of 15 residues. The CDR3 sequence is CASSSQTALAGELFF. The CDR3 DNA reads as TGTGCCAGCAGCTCACAGACAGCGCTCGCCGGGGAGCTGTTTTTT. The full variable domain, with the rest looked up from reference TRBV5-4 and TRBJ2-2, is ETGVTQSPTHLIKTRGQQVTLRCSSQSGHNTVSWYQQALGQGPQFIFQYYREEENGRGNFPPRFSGLQFPNYSSELNVNALELDDSALYLCASSSQTALAGELFFGEGSRLTVL.

V and J are TRBV11-2 and TRBJ1-1; D not certain. The V end lost 7 bases, the J end lost 0 bases, and 18 bases lay between the germline ends. The CDR3 loop spans 16 amino acids. Germline V gene data show CDR1 as SGHAT and CDR2 as FQNNGV. The CDR3 sequence is CASIPRGSLMNTEAFF. In nucleotides, the CDR3 is TGTGCCAGCATCCCCCGAGGCAGCCTGATGAACACTGAAGCTTTCTTT.

The rearrangement joins TRBV4-1 to TRBJ2-7; 8 nucleotides align to TRBD2. This CDR3 has 17 amino acids. J was trimmed by 2 bases and V by 0 bases; bases with no gene match: 9. Germline loops: CDR1 MGHRA, CDR2 YSYEKL. The CDR3 protein is CASSQDPSGGPTYEQYF. The CDR3 bases are TGCGCCAGCAGCCAAGATCCGAGCGGGGGCCCCACCTACGAGCAGTACTTC.

The J gene is TRBJ2-3, the V gene TRBV14; 9 nucleotides match TRBD1. The V gene end was trimmed by 0 bases and the J gene end by 4 bases; junction bases not matched to a gene: 11. Germline CDR1 SGHDN, CDR2 FVKESK. The length of the CDR3 is 18 residues. The CDR3 nucleotides read TGTGCCAGCAGCCAAGATAATCTCGGGACAGGGTTCTCAGATACGCAGTATTTT. Translation: CASSQDNLGTGFSDTQYF.

This chain joins TRBV2 and TRBJ1-2, with D possibly matching TRBD1 (6 bases). V was trimmed by 3 bases and J by 3 bases, leaving 11 bases between them. There are 14 residues in the CDR3. Germline V gene sequence: CDR1 SNHLY, CDR2 FYNNEI. CDR3: CASSDQQGYYGYTF. CDR3 in DNA: TGTGCCAGCAGTGACCAGCAGGGGTACTATGGCTACACCTTC.

CDR3: CASSFDRSASTDTQYF. CDR3 nucleotide sequence: TGTGCCAGCAGCTTTGACAGGTCGGCTAGCACAGATACGCAGTATTTT. The chain carries TRBV5-4 and TRBJ2-3; a possible D gene is TRBD1 (6 bases). The CDR3 is made up of 16 amino acids. V lost 2 bases, J lost 0 bases, and 13 bases lay in between. CDR1 and CDR2 from the germline V gene are SGHNT and YYREEE (reference sequence).

The chain has TRBV4-1 and TRBJ1-2, with 8 bases lining up with TRBD1. Germline V CDR1 and CDR2: MGHRA, YSYEKL. V shed 4 bases and J 4 bases; nucleotides not matched to a gene: 5. The CDR3 consists of 14 residues. The CDR3, as DNA: TGCGCCAGCAGCCCCTCGACAGGGGTCTATGGCTACACCTTC. Encoded protein: CASSPSTGVYGYTF.

V is TRBV19 and J is TRBJ1-2, with TRBD1 matching over 7 bases. V lost 3 bases and J lost 4; bases outside the gene matches: 8. CDR3 length equals 15 residues. Germline loops: CDR1 LNHDA, CDR2 SQIVND (reference sequence). The DNA for the CDR3 is TGTGCCAGTAGTATCGGACAGGAGGAGCTCTATGGCTACACCTTC. This gives the protein CASSIGQEELYGYTF.

This sequence joins TRBV6-5 and TRBJ2-3; TRBD1 matches at 9 bases. The length of the CDR3 is 15 residues. Germline V gives CDR1 MNHEY, CDR2 SVGAGI. V trimming: 8 bases; J trimming: 0 bases; junction bases outside the gene matches: 6. The CDR3 is CASPRTGASTDTQYF. In DNA form, the CDR3 reads TGTGCCAGCCCTAGGACAGGGGCTAGCACAGATACGCAGTATTTT.

This chain connects TRBV11-3 to TRBJ2-2, with 7 bases identical to TRBD2. Germline V lookup: CDR1 SGHNT, CDR2 YENEEA. Trimming took 5 bases from V and 6 from J; bases not matched to a gene: 6. This CDR3 comprises 14 residues. The CDR3 nucleotides read TGTGCCAGCAGCCCTAGCGGAAACCCCGGGGAGCTGTTTTTT. Translation gives CASSPSGNPGELFF.

This clone was recorded only once. J is TRBJ2-2 and V is TRBV24-1; TRBD1 matches at 9 bases. V trimming: 2 bases; J trimming: 6 bases; junction bases outside the gene matches: 3. This CDR3 is 15 amino acids long. From germline, CDR1 is KGHDR and CDR2 SFDVKD. The CDR3 DNA reads TGTGCCACCAGTGATTGGGGGACAGGGTCCGGGGAGCTGTTTTTT. Amino acid sequence: CATSDWGTGSGELFF.

The chain combines TRBV28 with TRBJ1-1, with D hard to call. The V end was cut by 5 bases, the J end by 10 bases, with 23 bases between. Germline assignment: CDR1 MDHEN and CDR2 SYDVKM. The CDR3 runs to 15 residues. CDR3 sequence reads: CASSPSTTGDDRAFF. CDR3 nucleotide sequence: TGTGCCAGCAGTCCAAGCACGACGGGAGATGACCGAGCTTTCTTT.

V is TRBV19 and J is TRBJ1-1; tentative D call: TRBD1 (5 bases). This CDR3 comprises 13 residues. CDR1 is LNHDA, CDR2 SQIVND, per germline (reference sequence). V was cut by 4 bases and J by 1 base, with 7 bases left in between. This chain's CDR3 is CASSTDRNTEAFF. The CDR3 DNA is TGTGCCAGTAGTACAGACAGGAACACTGAAGCTTTCTTT.

This chain uses TRBV4-2 with TRBJ2-7; TRBD2 matches 11 bases. Germline V lookup: CDR1 LGHNA, CDR2 YNFKEQ. The CDR3 has 15 residues. V shed 0 bases, J shed 6 bases, and the junction held 4 bases outside the gene matches. CDR3 in amino acids: CASSQETSGRGEQYF. The CDR3 region has the DNA TGTGCCAGCAGCCAAGAAACTAGCGGGAGAGGCGAGCAGTACTTC.

This chain links TRBV18 with TRBJ1-1; D unresolved. The germline V gene encodes CDR1 KGHSH and CDR2 LQKENI. This CDR3 spans 15 amino acids. Trimming stripped 1 base from V and 6 bases from J, with 15 bases between. CDR3 region: CASSPLEGLVAEAFF. The CDR3 nucleotides read TGTGCCAGCTCACCACTTGAGGGTCTAGTAGCTGAAGCTTTCTTT.

This chain joins TRBV7-2 and TRBJ1-4, with D perhaps matching TRBD1 (6 bases). V was trimmed by 4 bases and J by 4 bases, leaving 10 bases between them. This CDR3 comprises 14 residues. Germline CDR1 and CDR2: SGHTA and FQGNSA. CDR3 sequence (DNA): TGTGCCAGCAGCTCGACAGGAAATAATGAAAAACTGTTTTTT. This gives the protein CASSSTGNNEKLFF.

The chain recombines TRBV5-1 with TRBJ1-1; D is ambiguous. V lost 1 base and J lost 5, with 9 bases in between. CDR1 is SGHRS, CDR2 YFSETQ, per germline. This CDR3 has 13 residues. CDR3 coding DNA: TGCGCCAGCAGCTTGATTCCGGGAACTGAAGCTTTCTTT. Translation: CASSLIPGTEAFF.

This chain uses TRBV7-2 with TRBJ1-5, with D unresolved. Trimming stripped 1 base from V and 6 bases from J, with 4 bases between. The CDR3 has 12 residues. CDR1 and CDR2 (germline): SGHTA, FQGNSA. The CDR3: CASSLERQPQHF. In DNA, the CDR3 is TGTGCCAGCAGCTTAGAGCGTCAGCCCCAGCATTTT.

In this sample, this clone turned up a few times. The CDR3, as DNA: TGTGCCAGCAGTGAGGACAGAAACACAGATACGCAGTATTTT. Translated, it gives CASSEDRNTDTQYF. The chain has TRBV6-2 or TRBV6-3 and TRBJ2-3; TRBD1 might be the D (6 bases). Germline CDR1 and CDR2: MNHEY and SVGEGT. This CDR3 contains 14 residues. Trimming removed 5 bases at V and 2 bases at J, with 11 bases between.

This sequence joins TRBV21-1 and TRBJ2-2; the tabulated D call, TRBD1, remains unverified against the DNA. TRBV21-1 is reported as a pseudogene. The CDR3 is 20 residues long. The CDR3 loop reads CASSARDRVKENGNTGELFF. The CDR3 region has the DNA TGTGCCAGCAGCGCCCGGGACAGGGTAAAGGAGAACGGGAACACCGGGGAGCTGTTTTTT.

The chain uses TRBV6-2 or TRBV6-3 and TRBJ1-6; D is possibly TRBD1 (5 bases). Germline CDR1 MNHEY, CDR2 SVGEGT. CDR3 length equals 14 residues. The V gene lost 2 bases and the J gene lost 10 bases, with 12 bases spanning the gap. Written as DNA, the CDR3 is TGTGCCAGCAGTTACGACCAGCCAGGGTCACCCCTCCACTTT. It translates to CASSYDQPGSPLHF.

The chain employs TRBV7-2 and TRBJ2-3, with unresolved D. Germline CDR1 reads SGHTA; CDR2 reads FQGNSA. The CDR3 is 15 amino acids. Trimming cost V 9 bases and J 1 base, with 17 bases left between them. The CDR3 loop reads CASKIWHAGTDTQYF. In DNA form, the CDR3 reads TGTGCCAGTAAGATATGGCATGCCGGCACAGATACGCAGTATTTT. Filled out from reference TRBV7-2 and TRBJ2-3, the complete variable domain reads GAGVSQSPSNKVTEKGKDVELRCDPISGHTALYWYRQSLGQGLEFLIYFQGNSAPDKSGLPSDRFSAERTGGSVSTLTIQRTQQEDSAVYLCASKIWHAGTDTQYFGPGTRLTVL.

The genes are TRBV18 and TRBJ1-6; no clear D. There are 13 residues in the CDR3. V lost 3 bases to trimming and J lost 7 bases, with 7 bases between them. Per germline, CDR1 KGHSH and CDR2 LQKENI. DNA for the CDR3: TGTGCCAGCTCACCTCGGGAAAATTCACCCCTCCACTTT. Translation: CASSPRENSPLHF. Combining the CDR3 with reference TRBV18 and TRBJ1-6 gives the whole variable domain NAGVMQNPRHLVRRRGQEARLRCSPMKGHSHVYWYRQLPEEGLKFMVYLQKENIIDESGMPKERFSAEFPKEGPSILRIQQVVRGDSAAYFCASSPRENSPLHFGNGTRLTVT.

The genes are TRBV12-3 or TRBV12-4 and TRBJ1-2; no clear D gene. The CDR3 extends over 11 amino acids. V was clipped by 5 bases and J by 5 bases, with 6 bases between them. In DNA, the CDR3 is TGTGCCAGCAGTCCGGGGTATGGCTACACCTTC. Its protein is CASSPGYGYTF.